These 5 T cell receptor beta chains were all obtained from the same sample, sequenced in a study of T cell repertoires in cytomegalovirus infection. TCRdb analysed the reads with MiXCR anew, one entry per CDR3 protein. Of fewer than 1,000,000 distinct CDR3 sequences detected, less than 35% appear once; the ten largest clones hold more than 12%. Their cognate antigens are unknown. The specimen comprised cultured CD8+ T cells from PBMCs, sampled from culture after CMV antigen stimulation. The source of these receptors is a human donor in good health (CMV status not recorded). Some clones in this sample may be carry-over from other donors' samples.

There are a few counts of this clonotype. The V gene is TRBV2, the J gene TRBJ2-3, with 11 bases lining up with TRBD1. Per the germline V gene, CDR1 is SNHLY and CDR2 is FYNNEI. There are 16 residues in the CDR3. The J segment lost 2 bases and the V segment lost 6 bases, leaving 7 bases of the junction unmatched. The CDR3 reads CASRDRGRLDTDTQYF. DNA for the CDR3: TGTGCCAGCAGGGACAGGGGGCGTCTAGACACAGATACGCAGTATTTT.

The gene calls are TRBV14 and TRBJ1-1; 7 nucleotides align to TRBD1. The length of the CDR3 is 14 residues. V lost 6 bases, J lost 4 bases, and 8 bases stayed unmatched. CDR1 and CDR2 from the germline V gene are SGHDN and FVKESK. The DNA for the CDR3 is TGTGCCAGCAGTCTGGACAGGTGGAGCACTGAAGCTTTCTTT. Its protein product is CASSLDRWSTEAFF.

The table lists this clonotype with many counts. V usage is TRBV6-2 or TRBV6-3 and J usage is TRBJ2-1, with D possibly TRBD2 on 7 matching bases. Germline CDR1 and CDR2: MNHEY and SVGEGT. The CDR3 is 17 amino acids. The germline V and J ends were trimmed by 6 bases and 1 base, with 19 bases remaining between them. CDR3 sequence reads: CASSIDRRGPSYNEQFF. The CDR3 coding sequence is TGTGCCAGCAGCATTGACCGGCGGGGGCCGTCCTACAATGAGCAGTTCTTC.

The chain employs TRBV7-9 and TRBJ2-7; possibly TRBD2 for D (6 bases). Germline V lookup: CDR1 SEHNR, CDR2 FQNEAQ (reference sequence). The CDR3 runs 14 residues. Trimming shortened V by 8 bases and J by 0 bases, and 14 bases separated the two germline ends. CDR3 residues: CASFLEGNSYEQYF. In DNA form, the CDR3 reads TGTGCCAGCTTTCTGGAGGGGAACTCCTACGAGCAGTACTTC.

There are a few counts of this clonotype. V gene TRBV28 combines with J gene TRBJ1-3; D may be TRBD1 (5 bases). V was trimmed by 5 bases and J by 4 bases, leaving 12 bases between them. This CDR3 contains 14 residues. Per germline, CDR1 MDHEN and CDR2 SYDVKM. The CDR3 bases are TGTGCCAGCAGTACCCGGGACGAGGGAAACACCATATATTTT. It translates to CASSTRDEGNTIYF.